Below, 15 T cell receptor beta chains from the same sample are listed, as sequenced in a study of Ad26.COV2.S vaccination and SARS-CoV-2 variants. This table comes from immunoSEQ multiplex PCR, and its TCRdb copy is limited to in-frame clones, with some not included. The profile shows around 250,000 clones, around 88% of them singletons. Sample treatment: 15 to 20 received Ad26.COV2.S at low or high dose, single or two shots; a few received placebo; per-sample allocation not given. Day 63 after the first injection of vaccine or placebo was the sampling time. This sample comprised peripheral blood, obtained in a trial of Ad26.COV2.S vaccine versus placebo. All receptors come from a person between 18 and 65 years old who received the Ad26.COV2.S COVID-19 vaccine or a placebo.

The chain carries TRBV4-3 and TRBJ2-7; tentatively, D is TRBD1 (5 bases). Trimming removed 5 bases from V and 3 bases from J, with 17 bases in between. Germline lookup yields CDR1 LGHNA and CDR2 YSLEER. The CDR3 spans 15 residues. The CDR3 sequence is CASSFGRGPLYEQYF. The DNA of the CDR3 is TGCGCCAGCAGCTTTGGAAGGGGTCCCCTCTACGAGCAGTACTTC.

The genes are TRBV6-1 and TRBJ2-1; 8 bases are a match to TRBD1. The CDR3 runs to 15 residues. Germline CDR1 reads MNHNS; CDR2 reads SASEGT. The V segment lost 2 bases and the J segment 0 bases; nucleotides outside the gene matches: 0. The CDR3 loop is CASSETGGSYNEQFF. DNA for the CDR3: TGTGCCAGCAGTGAAACAGGGGGCTCCTACAATGAGCAGTTCTTC.

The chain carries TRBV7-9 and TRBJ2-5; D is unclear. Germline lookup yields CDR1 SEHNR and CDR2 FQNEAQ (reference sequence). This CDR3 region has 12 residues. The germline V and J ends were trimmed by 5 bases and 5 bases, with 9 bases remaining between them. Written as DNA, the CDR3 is TGTGCCAGCAGCCGAGAAGGGGAGACCCAGTACTTC. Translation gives CASSREGETQYF.

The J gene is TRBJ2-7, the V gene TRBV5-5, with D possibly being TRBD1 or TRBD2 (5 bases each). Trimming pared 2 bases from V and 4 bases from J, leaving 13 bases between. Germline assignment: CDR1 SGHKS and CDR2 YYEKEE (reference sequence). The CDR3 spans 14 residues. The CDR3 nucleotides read TGTGCCAGCAGCTTAGGTAGCGAGGGGTACGAGCAGTACGTC. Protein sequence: CASSLGSEGYEQYV.

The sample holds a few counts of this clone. This chain's CDR3 is CASSEAGPPGFGNAFTDTQYF. The CDR3, as DNA: TGTGCCAGCAGTGAAGCCGGGCCCCCGGGTTTTGGAAATGCTTTCACAGATACGCAGTATTTT. V usage is TRBV2 and J usage is TRBJ2-3; D unresolved. The CDR3 is 21 amino acids. From germline, CDR1 is SNHLY and CDR2 FYNNEI. Trimming removed 0 bases at V and 2 bases at J, with 27 bases between.

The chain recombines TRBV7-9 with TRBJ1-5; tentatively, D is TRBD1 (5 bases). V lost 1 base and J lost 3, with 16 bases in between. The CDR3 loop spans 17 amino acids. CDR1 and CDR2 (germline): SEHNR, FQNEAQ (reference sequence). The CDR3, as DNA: TGTGCCAGCAGCTTAGTTGGCACAGGACGGAACAATCAGCCCCAGCATTTT. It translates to CASSLVGTGRNNQPQHF.

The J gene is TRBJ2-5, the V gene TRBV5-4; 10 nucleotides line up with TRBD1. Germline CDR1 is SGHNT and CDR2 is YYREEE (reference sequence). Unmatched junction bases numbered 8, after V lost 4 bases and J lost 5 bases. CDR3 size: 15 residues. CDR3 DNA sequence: TGTGCCAGCAGCCCCGGGACAGGGGTGGGGGAGACCCAGTACTTC. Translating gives CASSPGTGVGETQYF.

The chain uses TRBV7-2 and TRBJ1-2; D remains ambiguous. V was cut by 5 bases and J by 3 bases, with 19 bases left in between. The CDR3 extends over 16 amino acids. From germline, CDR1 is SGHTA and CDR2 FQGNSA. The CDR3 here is CASSNAPTVLDYGYTF. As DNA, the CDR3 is TGTGCCAGCAGCAATGCTCCGACGGTTTTAGACTATGGCTACACCTTC.

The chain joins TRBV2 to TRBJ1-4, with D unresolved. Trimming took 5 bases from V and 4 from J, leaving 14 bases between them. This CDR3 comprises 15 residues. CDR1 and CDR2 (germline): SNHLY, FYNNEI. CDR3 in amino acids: CASSYYTGFNEKLFF. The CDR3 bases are TGTGCCAGCAGTTATTACACCGGATTTAATGAAAAACTGTTTTTT.

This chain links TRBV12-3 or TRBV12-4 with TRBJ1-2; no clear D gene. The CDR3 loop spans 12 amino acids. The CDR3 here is CMSAAENYGYTF. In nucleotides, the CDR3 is TGTATGAGTGCGGCTGAGAACTATGGCTACACCTTC.

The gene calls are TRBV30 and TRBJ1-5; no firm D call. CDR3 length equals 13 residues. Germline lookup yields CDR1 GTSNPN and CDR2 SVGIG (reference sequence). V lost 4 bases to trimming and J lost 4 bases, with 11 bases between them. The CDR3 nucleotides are TGTGCCTGGACCCACGGCCGGAATCAGCCCCAGCATTTT. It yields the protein CAWTHGRNQPQHF.

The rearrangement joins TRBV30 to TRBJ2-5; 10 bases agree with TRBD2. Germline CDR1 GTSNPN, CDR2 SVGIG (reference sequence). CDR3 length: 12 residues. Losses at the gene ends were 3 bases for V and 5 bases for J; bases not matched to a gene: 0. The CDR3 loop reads CAWRGLAETQYF. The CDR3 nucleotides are TGTGCCTGGAGGGGACTAGCGGAGACCCAGTACTTC.

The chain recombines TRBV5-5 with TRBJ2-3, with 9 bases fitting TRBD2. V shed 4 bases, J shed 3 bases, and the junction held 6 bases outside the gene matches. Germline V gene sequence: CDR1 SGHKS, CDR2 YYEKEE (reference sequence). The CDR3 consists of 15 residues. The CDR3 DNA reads TGTGCCAGCAGCAGCGGGGGGATTCAAACAGATACGCAGTATTTT. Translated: CASSSGGIQTDTQYF.

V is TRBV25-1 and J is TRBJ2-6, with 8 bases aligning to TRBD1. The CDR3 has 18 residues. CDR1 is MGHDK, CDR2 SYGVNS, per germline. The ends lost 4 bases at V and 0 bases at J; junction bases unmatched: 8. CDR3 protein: CASSGVQGGRSGANVLTF. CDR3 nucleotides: TGTGCCAGCAGTGGAGTACAGGGGGGTCGCTCTGGGGCCAACGTCCTGACTTTC.

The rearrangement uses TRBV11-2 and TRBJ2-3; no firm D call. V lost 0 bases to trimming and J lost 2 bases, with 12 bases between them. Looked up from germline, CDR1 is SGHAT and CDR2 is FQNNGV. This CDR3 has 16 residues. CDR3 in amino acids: CASSLEYFRPTDTQYF. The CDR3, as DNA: TGTGCCAGCAGCTTAGAGTATTTTAGGCCCACAGATACGCAGTATTTT.